Given below is one T cell receptor beta chain in context. Clones were sequenced by immunoSEQ multiplex PCR, and TCRdb holds only the in-frame ones, with some missing. The sample lists 2 million to 2.5 million clones, almost 96% occurring once. These data belong to a study of shared clonotypes between healthy human individuals. Sequenced input: naive CD4+ T cells sorted from blood. Subset specified: CD45RA+ positively selected. This TCR derives from a man in his late teens or twenties in good health.

The CDR3 DNA reads as TGTGCCAGCAGTTTGAGGCAGGGGTTCACCAATGAGCAGTTCTTC. Its protein is CASSLRQGFTNEQFF. This chain uses TRBV27 with TRBJ2-1; a weak D match, TRBD1 (6 bases). Germline-derived CDR1 and CDR2 are MNHEY and SMNVEV (reference sequence). Trimming left V 3 bases short and J 6 bases short, with 15 bases between. The CDR3 is made up of 15 amino acids.